What follows is one TCR beta chain and its context. Its target is unknown. The sample belongs to a study of stem cell transplantation in POMP-related autoinflammatory disease. Whole-study context: Defective thymoproteasomes were hypothesized to impair CD8+ T-cell positive selection. Before transplant: CD4+ naive skewing, low CD8+ proportions, reduced cytokine secretion.

TCRdb's copy holds only in-frame clones and misses some; the assay was immunoSEQ multiplex PCR. The sample consists of about 8,600 clones, about nine tenths of them appearing once. Study conclusions and caveats: In PRAID patients, the number of distinct TRB V-J gene pairings was restricted. In patients with PRAID, every analyzed T-cell subset tended to show lower diversity and higher clonality.

J gave up 0 bases and V 5 bases, and 6 bases lay outside the gene matches. Germline CDR1 MDHEN, CDR2 SYDVKM. This CDR3 comprises 15 residues. The rearrangement joins TRBV28 to TRBJ2-7; 8 bases line up with TRBD2. The input for sequencing was CD8+ T cells from PBMCs, taken after stem cell transplantation. The TCR was taken from a human patient with POMP-related autoinflammation and immune dysregulation (PRAID). Some T cells may be provided by the graft donor. The CDR3 DNA follows: TGTGCCAGCAGTCAGACTAGCGAAAGCTCCTACGAGCAGTACTTC. Translation gives CASSQTSESSYEQYF.